This T cell receptor (beta chain) was identified in a study of blood T cell repertoires in COVID-19. About the research overall: Both acute and convalescent COVID-19 samples were obtained from the United States, Italy and Spain.

The CDR3 extends over 16 amino acids. Germline assignment: CDR1 SGHAT and CDR2 FQNNGV. V lost 3 bases and J lost 3; bases outside the gene matches: 10. Recruited during active infection, patients (from Seattle) were subsequently followed longitudinally. Here immunoSEQ multiplex PCR was the method, and the copy in TCRdb shows in-frame clones only, minus some. Seen here are roughly 260,000 clones, approximately 92% observed once, and the top ten hold under 3%. The rearrangement links TRBV11-2 to TRBJ2-7; the match to TRBD1 covers 8 bases. The clonotype was recovered from a person under 35 with COVID-19, enrolled during active disease. The sequencing input was peripheral blood. The CDR3 bases are TGTGCCAGCAGCTTGGTAATCGGGACAGGCCTCTACGAGCAGTACTTC. This encodes CASSLVIGTGLYEQYF.